This paragraph covers one T cell receptor beta chain sequence. This specimen comes from a study of cytomegalovirus exposure and HLA in healthy donors. The PCR employed 60 Vbeta primers together with 13 Jbeta primers. Sequencing was performed with immunoSEQ multiplex PCR; in TCRdb, only in-frame clones are kept and a portion is missing. Of fewer than 250,000 clones listed, 70% to 75% were seen once; the top ten hold approximately 4.6%. V gave up 1 base and J gave up 0 bases, with 13 bases separating them. The CDR3 sequence is 17 residues long. The germline CDR1 and CDR2 sequences are MNHNS and SASEGT. Sequenced input: PBMCs. The sequence was obtained from a man aged 25 to 40 in good health and CMV-seropositive. V and J are TRBV6-1 and TRBJ2-1, with D hard to call. CDR3 in DNA: TGTGCCAGCAGTGAAGTTGGGCTGAGTACCTCCTACAATGAGCAGTTCTTC. Its translation is CASSEVGLSTSYNEQFF.